This T cell receptor beta chain was captured by sequencing in a study of cytomegalovirus exposure and HLA in healthy donors. A few counts support this clone. Antigen specificity is unknown. Vbeta (60) and Jbeta (13) primers were used in the PCR. Per the study methods: Per a later analysis, the number of unique TCR beta chains was approximately 73 million, of which some 10 million were shared. Produced via immunoSEQ multiplex PCR; TCRdb's table is partial and in-frame only. D and trimming come from the DNA, and the V and J calls and clone size come from that table. This sample has around 150,000 clones, with more than 60% found just once. Trimming cost V 2 bases and J 1 base; bases outside gene matches: 1. The CDR3 contains 15 residues. CDR1 LGHNA and CDR2 YNFKEQ come from the germline V gene. Study findings and constraints: A later analysis found most CMV-associated TCR beta chains apparently HLA-restricted. The study recorded more than 150 TCR beta chains that were cytomegalovirus-associated.

Healthy bone marrow donors formed the donor group. This TCR was recovered from a middle-aged man in good health and CMV-seronegative. V usage is TRBV4-2 and J usage is TRBJ2-2; TRBD2 aligns across 7 bases. The material sequenced was PBMCs. The CDR3 DNA follows: TGTGCCAGCAGCCAAACGGGGGGGAACACCGGGGAGCTGTTTTTT. Protein: CASSQTGGNTGELFF.